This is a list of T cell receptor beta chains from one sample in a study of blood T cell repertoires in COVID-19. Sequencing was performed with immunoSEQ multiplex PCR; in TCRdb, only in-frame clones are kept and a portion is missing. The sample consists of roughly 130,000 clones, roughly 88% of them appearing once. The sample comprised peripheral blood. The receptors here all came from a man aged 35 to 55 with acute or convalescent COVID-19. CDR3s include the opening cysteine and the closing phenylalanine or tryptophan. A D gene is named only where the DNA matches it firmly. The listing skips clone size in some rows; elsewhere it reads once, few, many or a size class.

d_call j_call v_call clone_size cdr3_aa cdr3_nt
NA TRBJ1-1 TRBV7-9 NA CASVWGLGGNTEAFF TGTGCCAGCGTCTGGGGCCTGGGAGGGAACACTGAAGCTTTCTTT
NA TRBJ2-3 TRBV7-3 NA CASSSSTDTQYF TGTGCCAGCAGCTCTAGCACAGATACGCAGTATTTT
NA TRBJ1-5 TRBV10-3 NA CAISSGYNQPQHF TGTGCCATCAGTTCAGGGTACAATCAGCCCCAGCATTTT
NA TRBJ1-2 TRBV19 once CAAGGDQDGYTF TGTGCCGCCGGGGGGGACCAAGATGGCTACACCTTC
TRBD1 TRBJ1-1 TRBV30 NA CAWSVKGQGWRTEAFF TGTGCCTGGAGTGTGAAGGGACAGGGTTGGAGGACTGAAGCTTTCTTT
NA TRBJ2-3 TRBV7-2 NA CASSFVLPTDTQYF TGTGCCAGCAGCTTTGTCCTACCCACAGATACGCAGTATTTT
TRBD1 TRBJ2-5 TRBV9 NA CASSVARQGVETQYF TGTGCCAGCAGCGTAGCGAGACAGGGGGTGGAGACCCAGTACTTC
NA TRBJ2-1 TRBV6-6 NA CASSPPKRGSSGGSYNEQFF TGTGCCAGCAGTCCGCCGAAACGGGGGTCCTCAGGGGGCTCCTACAATGAGCAGTTCTTC
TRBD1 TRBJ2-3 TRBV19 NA CASSLRQGKDTQYF TGTGCCAGTAGTCTAAGACAGGGTAAAGATACGCAGTATTTT
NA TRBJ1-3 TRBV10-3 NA CAISESGGRRANSGNTIYF TGTGCCATCAGTGAGTCGGGGGGACGGCGCGCCAACTCTGGAAACACCATATATTTT
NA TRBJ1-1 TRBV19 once CASNLVARAAEAFF TGTGCCAGTAATTTGGTGGCCAGGGCAGCTGAAGCTTTCTTT
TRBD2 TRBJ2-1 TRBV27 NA CASSLSAGDFYNEQFF TGTGCCAGCAGTTTATCCGCGGGAGATTTCTACAATGAGCAGTTCTTC
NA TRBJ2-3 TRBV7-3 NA CASSLRGGHTDTQYF TGTGCCAGCAGCTTAAGGGGGGGACACACAGATACGCAGTATTTT
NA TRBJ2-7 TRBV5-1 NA CASSLSGYEQYF TGCGCCAGCAGCTTGAGCGGCTACGAGCAGTACTTC
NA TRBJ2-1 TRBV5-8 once CASSSSLSPYNEQFF TGTGCCAGCAGCTCGAGTCTAAGTCCCTACAATGAGCAGTTCTTC
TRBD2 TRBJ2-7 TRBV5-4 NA CASSWTSGGSNEQYF TGTGCCAGCAGCTGGACTAGCGGGGGTTCCAACGAGCAGTACTTC
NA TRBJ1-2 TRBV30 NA CAWGSRVTNYGYTF TGTGCCTGGGGATCCCGGGTTACTAACTATGGCTACACCTTC
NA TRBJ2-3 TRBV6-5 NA CASSLITGRGDTQYF TGTGCCAGCAGTCTTATAACAGGGCGTGGGGATACGCAGTATTTT
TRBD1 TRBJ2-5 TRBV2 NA CASSADRGKETQYF TGTGCCAGCAGTGCCGACAGGGGAAAAGAGACCCAGTACTTC
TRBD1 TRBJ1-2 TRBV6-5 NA CASSPRDRVNHGYTF TGTGCCAGCAGTCCCCGGGACAGGGTTAACCATGGCTACACCTTC
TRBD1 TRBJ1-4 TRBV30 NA CACQQGYNEKLFF TGTGCCTGTCAACAGGGGTATAATGAAAAACTGTTTTTT
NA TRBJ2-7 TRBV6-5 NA CASSYSADRTTYEQYF TGTGCCAGCAGTTACTCGGCCGACAGAACGACCTACGAGCAGTACTTC
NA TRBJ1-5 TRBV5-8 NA CASSLGQRGDQPQHF TGTGCCAGCAGCTTGGGTCAGCGGGGGGATCAGCCCCAGCATTTT
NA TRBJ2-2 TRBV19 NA CASSPPVNTGELFF TGTGCCAGTAGTCCCCCAGTGAACACCGGGGAGCTGTTTTTT
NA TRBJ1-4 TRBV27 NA CASGGNGQSNEKLFF TGTGCCAGCGGGGGCAATGGTCAGAGTAATGAAAAACTGTTTTTT
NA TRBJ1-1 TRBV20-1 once CSASLLTEAFF TGCAGTGCTAGTTTATTAACTGAAGCTTTCTTT
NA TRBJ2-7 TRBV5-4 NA CASSLEPIYEQYF TGTGCCAGCAGCTTGGAGCCGATCTACGAGCAGTACTTC
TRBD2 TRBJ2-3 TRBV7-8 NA CASSYSGGAPDTQYF TGTGCCAGCAGCTACAGCGGGGGGGCCCCAGATACGCAGTATTTT
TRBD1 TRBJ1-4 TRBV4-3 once CASSRDRGRLNEKLFF TGCGCCAGCAGCCGGGACAGGGGGCGGCTTAATGAAAAACTGTTTTTT
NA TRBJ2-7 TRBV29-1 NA CSVEVGHVGEQYF TGCAGCGTTGAAGTGGGACACGTGGGCGAGCAGTACTTC
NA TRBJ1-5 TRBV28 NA CASSWPSSNQPQHF TGTGCCAGCAGTTGGCCATCTAGCAATCAGCCCCAGCATTTT
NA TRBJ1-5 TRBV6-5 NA CASEFGNQPQHF TGTGCCAGCGAGTTCGGCAATCAGCCCCAGCATTTT
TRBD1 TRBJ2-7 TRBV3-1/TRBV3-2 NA CASSVGTGGYEQYF TGTGCCAGCAGCGTCGGGACAGGGGGCTACGAGCAGTACTTC
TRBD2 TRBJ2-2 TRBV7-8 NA CASSGLAGATGELFF TGTGCCAGCAGCGGACTAGCGGGCGCCACCGGGGAGCTGTTTTTT
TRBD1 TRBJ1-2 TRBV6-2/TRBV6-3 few CASSSTGTAYGYTF TGTGCCAGCAGTTCCACCGGGACAGCCTATGGCTACACCTTC
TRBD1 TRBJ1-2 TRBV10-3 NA CAITSPGTGDYGYTF TGTGCCATCACCTCTCCGGGGACAGGGGACTATGGCTACACCTTC